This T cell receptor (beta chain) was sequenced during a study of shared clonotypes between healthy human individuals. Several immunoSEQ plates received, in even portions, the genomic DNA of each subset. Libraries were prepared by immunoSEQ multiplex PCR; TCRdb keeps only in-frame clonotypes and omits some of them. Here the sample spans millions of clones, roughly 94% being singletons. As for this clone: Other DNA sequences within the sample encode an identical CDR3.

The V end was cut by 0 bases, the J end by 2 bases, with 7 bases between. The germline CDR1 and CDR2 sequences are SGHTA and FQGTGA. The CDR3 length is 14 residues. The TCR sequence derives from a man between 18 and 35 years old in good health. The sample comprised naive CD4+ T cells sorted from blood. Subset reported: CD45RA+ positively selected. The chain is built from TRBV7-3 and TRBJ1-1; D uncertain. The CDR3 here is CASSLTGSNTEAFF. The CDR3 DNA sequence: TGTGCCAGCAGCTTAACAGGTAGTAACACTGAAGCTTTCTTT.